This is a list of T cell receptor beta chains from one sample in a study of naive and memory T cell subsets. MiXCR was run by TCRdb on the 5' RACE reads, yielding one entry per CDR3 protein. Among tens of thousands of distinct CDR3 sequences, 4% to 4.5% were seen once, and the ten largest hold 6.5% to 8%. The receptor set was obtained from a male donor in good health. Each CDR3 is given with its conserved first and last residue. D genes are given only for firm matches. Rows give clone size only sometimes, using once, few, many, or a class for an expanded clone.

J gene,D gene,clone size,V gene,CDR3 protein,CDR3 DNA
TRBJ2-7,.,many,TRBV28,CATTTLGGPYEQYF,TGTGCCACAACGACCCTGGGAGGCCCCTACGAGCAGTACTTC
TRBJ1-2,.,many,TRBV3-1,CASSQVAGAVFGYTF,TGTGCCAGCAGCCAAGTCGCGGGGGCCGTTTTTGGCTACACCTTC
TRBJ2-2,.,.,TRBV19,CASPGESGELFF,TGTGCCAGTCCGGGGGAGTCCGGGGAGCTGTTTTTT
TRBJ2-7,.,.,TRBV2,CASSRITGTTGKQYF,TGTGCCAGCAGCCGGATCACAGGGACCACCGGGAAGCAGTACTTC
TRBJ2-3,TRBD2,many,TRBV29-1,CSVEASGASTDTQYF,TGCAGCGTTGAGGCTAGCGGGGCTAGCACAGATACGCAGTATTTT
TRBJ2-1,.,medium-sized,TRBV10-3,CAISESGVQSEQFF,TGTGCCATCAGTGAGTCGGGAGTTCAAAGTGAGCAGTTCTTC
TRBJ1-2,TRBD1,many,TRBV29-1,CSVGQGYGYTF,TGCAGCGTTGGACAGGGCTATGGCTACACCTTC
TRBJ2-1,.,many,TRBV11-2,CASSLGSLGRRTLTYNEQFF,TGTGCCAGCAGCTTAGGGAGCTTAGGACGGAGGACTCTTACCTACAATGAGCAGTTCTTC
TRBJ2-5,.,many,TRBV11-2,CASSHGGGAGKTQYF,TGTGCCAGCAGCCACGGAGGAGGGGCCGGAAAGACCCAGTACTTC
TRBJ1-5,.,many,TRBV6-5,CASSYSSRTNQPQHF,TGTGCCAGCAGTTATTCTTCGCGGACGAATCAGCCCCAGCATTTT
TRBJ2-5,TRBD1,many,TRBV6-2/TRBV6-3,CASSYTRTGPAVETQYF,TGTGCCAGCAGTTACACGCGGACAGGGCCGGCGGTGGAGACCCAGTACTTC
TRBJ1-5,.,many,TRBV19,CASSNVYQPQHF,TGTGCCAGTAGTAACGTGTATCAGCCCCAGCATTTT
TRBJ2-7,TRBD2,many,TRBV12-5,CASGLTGLANTYEQYF,TGTGCTAGTGGTTTGACGGGACTAGCAAACACCTACGAGCAGTACTTC
TRBJ1-5,TRBD1,many,TRBV12-3/TRBV12-4,CASSQQGANQPQHF,TGTGCCAGCAGTCAACAGGGGGCCAATCAGCCCCAGCATTTT
TRBJ1-2,.,many,TRBV5-1,CASSPEQALYGYTF,TGCGCCAGCAGCCCGGAGCAGGCGCTCTATGGCTACACCTTC
TRBJ2-3,.,many,TRBV9,CASSSGELVDSTDTQYF,TGTGCCAGCAGCTCCGGGGAACTAGTGGATAGCACAGATACGCAGTATTTT
TRBJ2-7,.,many,TRBV6-5,CASSPMFAYEQYF,TGTGCCAGCAGCCCAATGTTCGCCTACGAGCAGTACTTC
TRBJ2-3,.,few,TRBV2,CASNNRDGTGDTQYF,TGTGCCAGCAACAACCGGGACGGGACCGGAGATACGCAGTATTTT
TRBJ1-1,.,.,TRBV6-1,CASSEQGWTTEAFF,TGTGCCAGCAGTGAACAGGGGTGGACCACTGAAGCTTTCTTT
TRBJ2-7,TRBD1,many,TRBV29-1,CSVEATRGSGEQYF,TGCAGCGTTGAGGCAACCAGGGGGTCGGGGGAGCAGTACTTC
TRBJ2-5,.,many,TRBV5-4,CASSLGSSAPETQYF,TGTGCCAGCAGCTTGGGGTCTAGCGCCCCAGAGACCCAGTACTTC
TRBJ2-1,.,many,TRBV5-1,CASGLYLGHNEQFF,TGCGCCAGCGGACTTTATCTCGGACACAATGAGCAGTTCTTC
TRBJ2-7,.,.,TRBV19,CASSTLRQDYEQYF,TGTGCCAGTAGTACCCTTAGACAGGACTACGAGCAGTACTTC
TRBJ2-7,.,many,TRBV20-1,CSARDTYEQYF,TGCAGTGCTAGAGATACCTACGAGCAGTACTTC
TRBJ2-7,.,.,TRBV5-4,CASSRDTSYEQYF,TGTGCCAGCAGCCGGGACACCTCCTACGAGCAGTACTTC
TRBJ2-7,.,many,TRBV29-1,CSVGTRTASYEQYF,TGCAGCGTTGGGACCCGGACAGCCTCCTACGAGCAGTACTTC
TRBJ2-5,.,many,TRBV2,CASSAGWQGQETQYF,TGTGCCAGCAGTGCCGGTTGGCAGGGGCAAGAGACCCAGTACTTC
TRBJ2-7,TRBD2,many,TRBV6-5,CASSYTGGAYEQYF,TGTGCCAGCAGCTACACCGGGGGGGCCTACGAGCAGTACTTC
TRBJ2-7,.,many,TRBV11-2,CASSLVGRGYEQYF,TGTGCCAGCAGCTTAGTCGGCCGGGGATACGAGCAGTACTTC
TRBJ1-1,TRBD1,many,TRBV7-6,CASSGQVRGDTEAFF,TGTGCCAGCAGCGGTCAGGTCAGGGGGGACACTGAAGCTTTCTTT
TRBJ1-1,.,many,TRBV29-1,CSVAGDLEAFF,TGCAGCGTTGCAGGGGATCTTGAAGCTTTCTTT
TRBJ2-7,.,many,TRBV6-6,CASSYQAGVGEQYF,TGTGCCAGCAGTTACCAGGCAGGGGTCGGCGAGCAGTACTTC
TRBJ2-2,TRBD2,many,TRBV6-2/TRBV6-3,CASSLLAGGGTGELFF,TGTGCCAGCAGTTTATTAGCGGGAGGAGGGACCGGGGAGCTGTTTTTT
TRBJ2-2,TRBD2,many,TRBV27,CASSLSLLAANTGELFF,TGTGCCAGCAGTTTATCTTTACTAGCGGCGAACACCGGGGAGCTGTTTTTT
TRBJ2-1,.,many,TRBV6-4,CASSRSESYNEQFF,TGTGCCAGCAGCCGTAGCGAATCCTACAATGAGCAGTTCTTC
TRBJ2-7,TRBD2,many,TRBV20-1,CSAGDRFTSGSSYEQYF,TGCAGTGCCGGAGACAGGTTTACTAGCGGGAGCTCCTACGAGCAGTACTTC
TRBJ1-2,.,few,TRBV4-3,CASSQDRTGSLEGYTF,TGCGCCAGCAGCCAAGATCGAACAGGCTCCCTTGAGGGCTACACCTTC
TRBJ2-3,.,many,TRBV29-1,CSVEGPTGAQDTDTQYF,TGCAGCGTTGAAGGTCCCACGGGGGCGCAGGACACAGATACGCAGTATTTT
TRBJ2-5,.,many,TRBV7-6,CASSLAGGHGETQYF,TGTGCCAGCAGCTTAGCGGGGGGCCATGGGGAGACCCAGTACTTC
TRBJ1-1,.,many,TRBV30,CATRANTEAFF,TGTGCCACCAGGGCGAACACTGAAGCTTTCTTT
TRBJ2-7,.,many,TRBV29-1,CSAVDGGRSYEQYF,TGCAGCGCCGTCGATGGGGGGAGATCCTACGAGCAGTACTTC
TRBJ1-6,TRBD1,many,TRBV7-9,CASSPGQGGAPLHF,TGTGCCAGCAGCCCTGGACAGGGCGGTGCACCCCTCCACTTT
TRBJ2-7,.,many,TRBV29-1,CSVDLRGSHEQYF,TGCAGCGTTGATCTTAGGGGTTCCCACGAGCAGTACTTC
TRBJ1-4,.,.,TRBV5-4,CAISSVGGSVTNEKLFF,TGTGCCATCAGCTCGGTCGGGGGCTCAGTAACTAATGAAAAACTGTTTTTT
TRBJ1-5,TRBD1,many,TRBV7-8,CASSYLGTGGNQPQHF,TGTGCCAGCAGCTATTTGGGGACAGGTGGTAATCAGCCCCAGCATTTT
TRBJ2-3,.,many,TRBV6-5,CASSPAHHTDTQYF,TGTGCCAGCAGTCCTGCCCATCACACAGATACGCAGTATTTT
TRBJ2-1,.,many,TRBV29-1,CSVDLVNEQFF,TGCAGCGTTGATCTCGTCAATGAGCAGTTCTTC
TRBJ2-2,.,many,TRBV12-3/TRBV12-4,CASSWTQNTGELFF,TGTGCCAGCAGTTGGACCCAGAACACCGGGGAGCTGTTTTTT
TRBJ2-7,.,few,TRBV13,CASSLGRTYEQYF,TGTGCCAGCAGCTTAGGCAGGACCTACGAGCAGTACTTC
TRBJ2-5,TRBD1,many,TRBV6-1,CASSEVGAGGETQYF,TGTGCCAGCAGTGAAGTCGGGGCAGGGGGCGAGACCCAGTACTTC
TRBJ2-2,.,many,TRBV11-2,CASSFRLAQNTGELFF,TGTGCCAGCAGCTTTCGCTTAGCCCAAAACACCGGGGAGCTGTTTTTT